This section outlines one T cell receptor (beta chain) sequence together with its context. Sequencing used immunoSEQ multiplex PCR; TCRdb keeps in-frame clones, though not all of them. The sample records fewer than 500,000 clones, around 90% being singletons. Trimming left V 3 bases short and J 0 bases short, with 5 bases between. There are 13 residues in the CDR3. Germline V gene lookup returns CDR1 MDHEN and CDR2 SYDVKM. This sample was taken from a study of control samples from healthy donors and cancer patients. The receptor comes from a man in his forties with head and neck cancer. This rearrangement joins TRBV28 to TRBJ1-1; D ambiguous. The sequenced material came from PBMCs. The CDR3 nucleotides read TGTGCCAGCAGTTTTGGCCTGAACACTGAAGCTTTCTTT. Translation: CASSFGLNTEAFF.